The rows below give T cell receptor beta chains drawn from one sample of a study of T cells after yellow fever vaccination. Each CDR3 protein gets one entry after TCRdb re-called the 5' RACE reads with MiXCR. Of approximately 550,000 distinct CDR3 sequences listed, 15% to 20% are singletons. Here the sequenced sample was PBMCs, taken 15 days after the yellow fever booster vaccination. All receptors come from a man aged 25-40 years who received the YFV17D yellow fever vaccine. The CDR3 runs from the conserved cysteine through the conserved F or W. D genes are given only for firm matches. Size values are once, few and many counts, or a class for expanded clones, and some rows have none.

J | D | V | size | CDR3
TRBJ2-3 | TRBD2 | TRBV7-9 | few | CASSFLAGGQRDTQYF
TRBJ2-7 | TRBD2 | TRBV6-5 | - | CASSQITGTSASEQYF
TRBJ2-1 | TRBD2 | TRBV28 | once | CASGLAGDNEQFF
TRBJ2-1 | TRBD2 | TRBV7-2 | once | CASSLASGGRMEQFF
TRBJ2-3 | TRBD1 | TRBV2 | - | CASRLGQQTDTQYF
TRBJ1-3 | - | TRBV28 | - | CASTVAGAGNTIYF
TRBJ1-1 | TRBD1 | TRBV9 | - | CASSTGQGGSEAFF
TRBJ2-2 | - | TRBV30 | few | CAWRSQGTGELFF
TRBJ2-7 | - | TRBV20-1 | - | CSARESDTRFAGNEQYF
TRBJ2-7 | - | TRBV28 | - | CASAVLGVSYEQYF
TRBJ2-7 | TRBD2 | TRBV5-4 | - | CASSLKAGASYEQYF
TRBJ2-2 | TRBD1 | TRBV12-3/TRBV12-4 | few | CASTPPQGENTGELFF
TRBJ1-3 | - | TRBV7-2 | few | CASSLVPGEGNTIYF
TRBJ2-7 | - | TRBV11-2 | - | CASSLGGAGSYEQYF
TRBJ2-7 | - | TRBV20-1 | - | CSARGSISYEQYF
TRBJ2-3 | - | TRBV4-3 | - | CASSQVRTDTDTQYF
TRBJ2-7 | TRBD2 | TRBV20-1 | - | CSAGGGRYGQYF
TRBJ2-7 | - | TRBV9 | - | CASSGPMGNYEQYF
TRBJ1-4 | - | TRBV3-1 | - | CASSPNTGVNEKLFF
TRBJ2-1 | - | TRBV15 | - | CATCSAGRIYNEQFF
TRBJ2-1 | - | TRBV20-1 | once | CSATPTYNEQFF
TRBJ1-2 | - | TRBV20-1 | - | CSARDGWGLGGYTF
TRBJ2-7 | - | TRBV29-1 | few | CSVDVPGAYEQYF
TRBJ2-7 | TRBD2 | TRBV10-3 | - | CAISGGSGAGGAYEQYF
TRBJ2-7 | TRBD2 | TRBV4-2 | - | CASSRQLAGDKSYEQYF
TRBJ2-1 | - | TRBV7-9 | few | CASSLSRAEFF
TRBJ2-3 | - | TRBV18 | once | CASSPGTPTPAQYF